Below, 6 T cell receptor beta chains from the same sample are listed, as sequenced in a study of OX40 agonist ivuxolimab in advanced cancers. The assay was immunoSEQ multiplex PCR, and TCRdb's table has in-frame clones only and misses some. The sample carries approximately 15,000 clones, 85% to 95% recorded once. This specimen was CD4+ or CD8+ T cells sorted from blood, taken in a trial of the OX40 agonist ivuxolimab. These receptors were taken from an adult with an advanced solid tumor such as melanoma, head and neck, liver or kidney cancer.

For this clone: Other DNA sequences within the sample encode an identical CDR3. V gene TRBV6-5 combines with J gene TRBJ1-1, with no clear D. Germline CDR1 is MNHEY and CDR2 is SVGAGI. V was cut by 2 bases and J by 4 bases, with 8 bases left in between. CDR3 length: 13 residues. For the CDR3, the DNA is TGTGCCAGCAGTTACAGAGGGAGCACTGAAGCTTTCTTT. Translation gives CASSYRGSTEAFF.

This clone showed up just a few times. V gene TRBV7-9 combines with J gene TRBJ1-2; D may be TRBD1 (5 bases). Trimming left V 3 bases short and J 8 bases short, with 10 bases between. This CDR3 spans 12 amino acids. The V gene's germline CDR1 is SEHNR and CDR2 FQNEAQ (reference sequence). This chain's CDR3 is CASSFAYRGYTF. The CDR3 DNA is TGTGCCAGCAGCTTCGCGTACAGGGGCTACACCTTC.

The chain recombines TRBV30 with TRBJ1-5, with a tentative D call TRBD1 (5 bases). V lost 5 bases, J lost 7 bases, and 15 bases lay in between. Germline CDR1 and CDR2: GTSNPN and SVGIG (reference sequence). The CDR3 extends over 13 amino acids. In DNA, the CDR3 is TGTGCCTGGGGGACCGCCGGAGGGCAGCCCCAGCATTTT. Translating it yields CAWGTAGGQPQHF.

This clone appeared a single time. The V gene is TRBV28, the J gene TRBJ1-5, with 8 nucleotides matching TRBD1. V trimming: 6 bases; J trimming: 4 bases; junction bases outside the gene matches: 17. Germline V gene lookup returns CDR1 MDHEN and CDR2 SYDVKM. This CDR3 contains 18 residues. The CDR3 bases are TGTGCCAGCAGGACGATAGAATTGGACAGGGAGGGAAATCAGCCCCAGCATTTT. Translation: CASRTIELDREGNQPQHF.

Only one count was recorded for this clone. The chain recombines TRBV27 with TRBJ2-7; 10 nucleotides align to TRBD2. This CDR3 is 17 amino acids long. V lost 2 bases to trimming and J lost 4 bases; unmatched junction nucleotides: 11. The germline CDR1 and CDR2 sequences are MNHEY and SMNVEV (reference sequence). The CDR3 sequence: CASSLISSSGSGYEQYF. Written as DNA, the CDR3 is TGTGCCAGCAGTTTAATATCCTCTAGCGGGAGTGGATACGAGCAGTACTTC.

This chain joins TRBV27 and TRBJ2-5; weak D call: TRBD2 (6 bases). The end of the DNA is better explained by TRBJ2-7, so the J call may be wrong. The CDR3 loop spans 13 amino acids. CDR1 and CDR2 from the germline V gene are MNHEY and SMNVEV (reference sequence). This CDR3 is CASSLRGPYEQYF. CDR3 nucleotide sequence: TGTGCCAGCAGTTTGCGGGGTCCCTACGAGCAGTACTTC.